This T cell receptor (beta chain) is from a study of cytomegalovirus exposure and HLA in healthy donors. Study results and caveats: In vitro confirmation showed a few CMV-associated chains to be CMV antigen specific. Later analysis demonstrated an association between a missense DCLRE1C variant and TCR beta V- and J-gene trimming. There were several of the most significant clusters that appeared linked to common viral pathogens in a later analysis. HLA alleles showed associations with 16,951 TCR beta sequences in a later analysis, at a 0.05 false discovery rate.

This clone was counted only a few times. Its antigen is currently unknown. The CDR3 extends over 14 amino acids. Trimming pared 5 bases from V and 2 bases from J, leaving 13 bases between. CDR1 SGHTA and CDR2 FQGNSA come from the germline V gene. Amplification used 60 Vbeta primers and 13 Jbeta primers. Assay: immunoSEQ multiplex PCR; the TCRdb copy retains only in-frame clones and omits some. The repertoire holds about 200,000 clones, with 70% to 80% as singletons. This rearrangement joins TRBV7-2 to TRBJ2-7; a weak D match, TRBD2 (5 bases). Sequencing input: PBMCs. The clonotype was recovered from a woman aged 30 to 39 in good health and CMV-seronegative. CDR3 nucleotides: TGTGCCAGCAGCGCGGGCCTTAATACCTACGAGCAGTACTTC. This sequence encodes CASSAGLNTYEQYF.